Presented here are 18 T cell receptor beta chains from one specimen sequenced in a study of cytomegalovirus exposure and HLA in healthy donors. 13 Jbeta primers and 60 Vbeta primers were used for the PCR. Sequencing was performed with immunoSEQ multiplex PCR; in TCRdb, only in-frame clones are kept and a portion is missing. The data show around 210,000 clones, around four fifths seen once. Sequencing was performed on PBMCs. The receptors here all came from a boy between 10 and 17 years old in good health and CMV-seronegative.

This clone appeared a few times. This sequence joins TRBV10-3 and TRBJ2-6; TRBD1 might be the D (6 bases). This CDR3 has 15 residues. Between the trimmed V and J ends, which lost 6 bases and 1 base, there was a span of 10 bases. Germline values: CDR1 ENHRY, CDR2 SYGVKD. The DNA of the CDR3 is TGTGCCATCAGCCTTGGACAGTCTGGGGCCAACGTCCTGACTTTC. Translating it yields CAISLGQSGANVLTF.

The chain uses TRBV4-1 and TRBJ2-7; 8 bases are shared with TRBD2. Germline CDR1 and CDR2: MGHRA and YSYEKL. V shed 4 bases and J 2 bases; nucleotides not matched to a gene: 10. The CDR3 has 16 residues. The CDR3: CASSPGSGGVAYEQYF. The CDR3 DNA sequence: TGCGCCAGCAGCCCTGGGTCCGGGGGGGTAGCCTACGAGCAGTACTTC.

In this sample, this clone turned up a few times. The chain joins TRBV7-2 to TRBJ2-1; 8 bases align to TRBD2. Germline CDR1 SGHTA, CDR2 FQGNSA. Trimming at V came to 5 bases and at J to 1 base, leaving 1 base not matched to a gene. This CDR3 has 14 amino acids. This chain's CDR3 is CASSGTRSYNEQFF. CDR3 nucleotide sequence: TGTGCCAGCAGCGGGACTAGATCCTACAATGAGCAGTTCTTC.

CDR3 sequence: CASSPRGPFYNEQFF. The CDR3 DNA follows: TGTGCCAGCAGCCCGCGGGGGCCGTTCTACAATGAGCAGTTCTTC. The V call is TRBV5-6, the J call TRBJ2-1, with D tentatively TRBD2 (7 bases). Trimming took off 4 bases at V and 3 bases at J, with 14 bases between the two ends. Germline V lookup: CDR1 SGHDT, CDR2 YYEEEE. CDR3 length: 15 residues.

The gene calls are TRBV10-3 and TRBJ2-7; possible D gene TRBD1, 5 bases. Trimming removed 2 bases at V and 2 bases at J, with 7 bases between. Germline V CDR1 and CDR2: ENHRY, SYGVKD. The CDR3 has 13 residues. The CDR3: CAISELGPYEQYF. The CDR3 nucleotides are TGTGCCATCAGTGAGCTGGGGCCCTACGAGCAGTACTTC.

The chain has TRBV4-1 and TRBJ2-2; no reliable D call. The CDR3 has 15 amino acids. Germline CDR1 is MGHRA and CDR2 is YSYEKL. V lost 1 base to trimming and J lost 7 bases, with 13 bases between them. The CDR3 region has the DNA TGCGCCAGCAGCCAAGGAGACTGGAAGATCGGGGAGCTGTTTTTT. This gives the protein CASSQGDWKIGELFF.

The rearrangement uses TRBV5-5 and TRBJ1-1, with 9 bases matching TRBD1. The CDR3 is 14 amino acids. The V gene's germline CDR1 is SGHKS and CDR2 YYEKEE (reference sequence). The V and J ends lost 3 bases and 4 bases, in that order; junction bases with no gene match: 4. The CDR3 bases are TGTGCCAGCAGCTGGGGACAGGGCATCACTGAAGCTTTCTTT. Its protein product is CASSWGQGITEAFF.

The sample holds a few counts of this clone. CDR3 amino acids: CASRLRAGGNYGYTF. The CDR3 region has the DNA TGTGCCAGCAGGCTAAGGGCAGGGGGAAACTATGGCTACACCTTC. The chain employs TRBV6-5 and TRBJ1-2, with TRBD1 matching over 7 bases. V shed 6 bases and J 2 bases; nucleotides not matched to a gene: 9. The germline V gene encodes CDR1 MNHEY and CDR2 SVGAGI. CDR3 size: 15 residues.

The chain has TRBV6-4 and TRBJ1-1; TRBD1 aligns across 7 bases. CDR1 is MRHNA, CDR2 SNTAGT, per germline. After removal of 5 bases from V and 2 bases from J, the junction contained 5 bases not matched to a gene. The CDR3 covers 14 residues. For the CDR3, the DNA is TGTGCCAGCAGTCTCAACAGGGGAAACACTGAAGCTTTCTTT. This translates into CASSLNRGNTEAFF.

This clone was seen once. The chain combines TRBV18 with TRBJ1-1; a possible D gene is TRBD1 (6 bases). This CDR3 comprises 16 residues. V lost 4 bases to trimming and J lost 1 base, with 16 bases between them. CDR1 KGHSH and CDR2 LQKENI come from the germline V gene. CDR3 amino acids: CASSLFQGRENTEAFF. CDR3 bases: TGTGCCAGCTCACTTTTCCAGGGGAGGGAGAACACTGAAGCTTTCTTT.

This clone was seen more than once but under ten times. The V gene is TRBV5-1, the J gene TRBJ1-1; no definite D call. The CDR3 extends over 15 amino acids. From germline, CDR1 is SGHRS and CDR2 YFSETQ. The V gene lost 0 bases and the J gene lost 0 bases, with 9 bases spanning the gap. CDR3 amino acids: CASSLAGVLNTEAFF. CDR3 in DNA: TGCGCCAGCAGCTTGGCCGGGGTCTTGAACACTGAAGCTTTCTTT. Full variable domain (rest looked up from reference TRBV5-1 and TRBJ1-1): KAGVTQTPRYLIKTRGQQVTLSCSPISGHRSVSWYQQTPGQGLQFLFEYFSETQRNKGNFPGRFSGRQFSNSRSEMNVSTLELGDSALYLCASSLAGVLNTEAFFGQGTRLTVV.

V gene TRBV7-8 combines with J gene TRBJ2-7, with 9 bases matching TRBD2. J gave up 2 bases and V 5 bases, and 7 bases lay outside the gene matches. This CDR3 has 15 residues. In germline, CDR1 is SGHVS, CDR2 FQNEAQ. CDR3 DNA sequence: TGTGCCAGCAGCCGAGGGGCGGGAGGGCCCTACGAGCAGTACTTC. Amino acid sequence: CASSRGAGGPYEQYF.

Of note for this clone: Compared with germline, one end of the junction differs, possibly owing to a read error. This chain connects TRBV19 to TRBJ1-1, with D possibly TRBD1 on 5 matching bases. Germline V gene lookup returns CDR1 LNHDA and CDR2 SQIVND (reference sequence). The CDR3 is made up of 12 amino acids. The CDR3 loop is CAVPGGNPEAFF. The DNA for the CDR3 is TGTGCCGTCCCGGGGGGGAACCCTGAAGCTTTCTTT.

The chain combines TRBV2 with TRBJ1-1; TRBD1 aligns across 8 bases. The CDR3 length is 14 residues. The V and J ends lost 9 bases and 2 bases, in that order; junction bases with no gene match: 8. Germline V gene sequence: CDR1 SNHLY, CDR2 FYNNEI. The CDR3 coding sequence is TGTGCCAGGGACAGGGAAGTTGGTAACACTGAAGCTTTCTTT. Protein sequence: CARDREVGNTEAFF.

The chain is built from TRBV4-1 and TRBJ1-3, with 7 bases identical to TRBD1. CDR1 MGHRA and CDR2 YSYEKL come from the germline V gene. V dropped 2 bases and J dropped 0; count of bases not matched to a gene: 4. This CDR3 comprises 16 residues. CDR3 coding DNA: TGCGCCAGCAGCCAATGGACAGGTCGCTCTGGAAACACCATATATTTT. Encoded protein: CASSQWTGRSGNTIYF.

The chain joins TRBV6-1 to TRBJ2-7; 7 bases are shared with TRBD1. Germline V gene data show CDR1 as MNHNS and CDR2 as SASEGT. The CDR3 loop spans 11 amino acids. J gave up 13 bases and V 5 bases, and 8 bases lay outside the gene matches. In nucleotides, the CDR3 is TGTGCCAGCAGTACTTGGGACAGCACCTACTTC. As protein: CASSTWDSTYF.

The CDR3 reads CASSPLISGANVLTF. DNA of the CDR3: TGTGCCAGCAGCCCGCTAATCTCTGGGGCCAACGTCCTGACTTTC. The V call is TRBV7-9, the J call TRBJ2-6; no definite D call. Germline V gene data show CDR1 as SEHNR and CDR2 as FQNEAQ (reference sequence). V gave up 5 bases and J gave up 0 bases, with 8 bases separating them. The CDR3 is 15 residues long.

The V gene is TRBV4-2, the J gene TRBJ1-4; 7 bases map to TRBD1. Germline lookup yields CDR1 LGHNA and CDR2 YNFKEQ. V lost 0 bases and J lost 7; bases outside the gene matches: 5. This CDR3 contains 15 residues. In DNA, the CDR3 is TGTGCCAGCAGCCAAGAACGAGGGGGCGGTGAAAAACTGTTTTTT. Residues: CASSQERGGGEKLFF.